The present T cell receptor beta chain was sequenced within a study of molecular identifiers for immune sequencing clone quantification. Germline V lookup: CDR1 LGHNT, CDR2 FRNRAP. The CDR3 consists of 14 residues. Trimming pared 3 bases from V and 4 bases from J, leaving 12 bases between. In TCRdb, the PCR reads were re-called with MiXCR into one record per CDR3 protein. The repertoire holds just under 650,000 distinct CDR3 sequences, with approximately 20% as singletons. The chain carries TRBV12-5 and TRBJ1-1; D gene ambiguous. Sequenced material: naive CD8+ T cells from blood, with Jurkat cell RNA spiked in. The subset is: FACS-sorted CD8+CD4-CCR7+CD45RA+ naive T cells. The origin of this receptor is a human donor in good health. Some libraries in this study had Jurkat cell RNA spiked in. The CDR3 loop reads CASGFSTGITEAFF. CDR3 in DNA: TGTGCTAGTGGTTTCAGTACGGGCATCACTGAAGCTTTCTTT.